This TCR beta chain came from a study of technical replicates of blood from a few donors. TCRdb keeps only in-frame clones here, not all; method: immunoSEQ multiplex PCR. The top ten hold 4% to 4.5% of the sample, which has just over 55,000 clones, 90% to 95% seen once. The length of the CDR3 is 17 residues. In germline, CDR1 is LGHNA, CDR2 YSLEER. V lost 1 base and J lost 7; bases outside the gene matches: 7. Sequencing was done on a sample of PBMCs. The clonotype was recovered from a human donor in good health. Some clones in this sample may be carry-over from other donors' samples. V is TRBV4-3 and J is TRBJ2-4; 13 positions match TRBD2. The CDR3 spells CASSQAPTSGGFNIQYF. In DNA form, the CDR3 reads TGCGCCAGCAGCCAAGCCCCGACTAGCGGGGGGTTTAACATTCAGTACTTC.